Listed here are 4 T cell receptor beta chains from one sample, sequenced in a study of blood T cell repertoires in COVID-19. Using immunoSEQ multiplex PCR, the repertoire was profiled, and TCRdb retains in-frame clones only, with some absent. Of some 400,000 clones in the sample, approximately 89% were seen once. Sequencing input: PBMCs or T cells enriched from blood (not recorded which). These receptors all stem from a woman between 35 and 50 years old who had been exposed to COVID-19.

This clone appeared once. The rearrangement joins TRBV5-1 to TRBJ2-5, with D perhaps TRBD2 (5 bases). This CDR3 has 12 amino acids. Trimming cost V 2 bases and J 3 bases, with 5 bases left between them. CDR1 is SGHRS, CDR2 YFSETQ, per germline. The CDR3 here is CASSFGKETQYF. CDR3 sequence (DNA): TGCGCCAGCAGCTTCGGGAAAGAGACCCAGTACTTC.

The gene calls are TRBV18 and TRBJ2-1; D call uncertain. Per germline, CDR1 KGHSH and CDR2 LQKENI. The CDR3 is 15 residues long. V was clipped by 1 base and J by 0 bases, with 7 bases between them. The CDR3 loop reads CASSPRTSSYNEQFF. CDR3 nucleotide sequence: TGTGCCAGCTCACCACGAACGAGCTCCTACAATGAGCAGTTCTTC.

The V call is TRBV19, the J call TRBJ1-2; 10 bases align to TRBD1. The CDR3 loop spans 18 amino acids. Germline CDR1 and CDR2: LNHDA and SQIVND (reference sequence). V lost 0 bases and J lost 4; bases outside the gene matches: 11. The CDR3 DNA sequence: TGTGCCAGTAGTATAGATGCCAACCCCTGGACAGGGGGCTATGGCTACACCTTC. Translating it yields CASSIDANPWTGGYGYTF.

This rearrangement joins TRBV6-5 to TRBJ2-3, with 8 bases identical to TRBD2. The junction had 8 bases not matched to a gene; V was cut back by 8 bases and J by 4 bases. CDR1 and CDR2 from the germline V gene are MNHEY and SVGAGI. The CDR3 spans 14 residues. The CDR3 is CASALAGTADTQYF. The CDR3 coding sequence is TGTGCCAGCGCGCTAGCGGGCACTGCAGATACGCAGTATTTT.